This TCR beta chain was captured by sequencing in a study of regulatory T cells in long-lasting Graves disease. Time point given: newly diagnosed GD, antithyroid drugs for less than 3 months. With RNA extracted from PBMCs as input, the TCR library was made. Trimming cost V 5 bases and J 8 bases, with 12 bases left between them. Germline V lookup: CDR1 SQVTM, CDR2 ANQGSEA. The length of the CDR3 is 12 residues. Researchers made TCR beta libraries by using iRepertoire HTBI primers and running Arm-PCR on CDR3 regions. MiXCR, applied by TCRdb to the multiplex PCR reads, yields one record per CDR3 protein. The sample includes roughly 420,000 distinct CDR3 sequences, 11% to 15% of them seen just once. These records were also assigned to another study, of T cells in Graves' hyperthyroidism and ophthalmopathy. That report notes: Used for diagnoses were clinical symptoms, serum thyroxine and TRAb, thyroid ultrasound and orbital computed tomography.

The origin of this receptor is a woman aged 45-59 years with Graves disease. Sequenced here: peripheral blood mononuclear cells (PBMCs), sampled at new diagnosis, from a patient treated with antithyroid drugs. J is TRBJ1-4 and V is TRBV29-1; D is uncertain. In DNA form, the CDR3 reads TGCAGCGTTTGGGGAGTTGGGGAAAAACTGTTTTTT. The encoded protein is CSVWGVGEKLFF.